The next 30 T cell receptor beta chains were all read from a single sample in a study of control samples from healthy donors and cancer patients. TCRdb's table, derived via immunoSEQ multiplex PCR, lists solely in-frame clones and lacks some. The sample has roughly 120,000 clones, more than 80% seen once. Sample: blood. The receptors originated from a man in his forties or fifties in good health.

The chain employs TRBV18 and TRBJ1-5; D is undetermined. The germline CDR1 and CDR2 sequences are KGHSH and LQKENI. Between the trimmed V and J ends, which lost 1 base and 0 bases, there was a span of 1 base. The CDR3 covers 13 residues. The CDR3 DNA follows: TGTGCCAGCTCACCACGTAGCAATCAGCCCCAGCATTTT. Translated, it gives CASSPRSNQPQHF.

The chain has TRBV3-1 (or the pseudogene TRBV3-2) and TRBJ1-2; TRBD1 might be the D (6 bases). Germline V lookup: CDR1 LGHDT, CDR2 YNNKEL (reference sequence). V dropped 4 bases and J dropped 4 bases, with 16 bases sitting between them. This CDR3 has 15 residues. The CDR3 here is CASSPAARGTYGYTF. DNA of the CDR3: TGTGCCAGCAGCCCCGCAGCCAGGGGCACCTATGGCTACACCTTC.

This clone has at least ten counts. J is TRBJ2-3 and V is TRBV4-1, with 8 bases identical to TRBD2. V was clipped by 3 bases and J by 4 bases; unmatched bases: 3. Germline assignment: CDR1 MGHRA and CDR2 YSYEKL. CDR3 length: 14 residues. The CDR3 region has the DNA TGCGCCAGCAGCCAGCGGGGGGCTCCAGATACGCAGTATTTT. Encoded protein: CASSQRGAPDTQYF.

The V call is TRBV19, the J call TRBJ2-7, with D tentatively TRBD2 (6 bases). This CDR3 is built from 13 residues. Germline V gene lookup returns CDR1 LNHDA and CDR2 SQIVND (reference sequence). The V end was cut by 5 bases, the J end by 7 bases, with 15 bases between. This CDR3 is CASSPGHGREQYF. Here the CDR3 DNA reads TGTGCCAGTAGTCCCGGACATGGGAGGGAGCAGTACTTC.

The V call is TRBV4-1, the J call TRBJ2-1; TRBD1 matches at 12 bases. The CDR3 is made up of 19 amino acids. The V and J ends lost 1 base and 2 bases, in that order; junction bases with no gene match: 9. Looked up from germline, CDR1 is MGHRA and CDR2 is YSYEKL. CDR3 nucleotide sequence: TGCGCCAGCAGCCAAGGTGTCGCCGGGACAGGGGGCCCCTACAATGAGCAGTTCTTC. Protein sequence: CASSQGVAGTGGPYNEQFF.

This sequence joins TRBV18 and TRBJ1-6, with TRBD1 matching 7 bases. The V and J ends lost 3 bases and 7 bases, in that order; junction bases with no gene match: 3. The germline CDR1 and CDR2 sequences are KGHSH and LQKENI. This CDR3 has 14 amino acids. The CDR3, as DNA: TGTGCCAGCTCACCGGGGACAGCGAATTCACCCCTCCACTTT. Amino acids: CASSPGTANSPLHF. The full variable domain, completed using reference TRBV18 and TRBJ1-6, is NAGVMQNPRHLVRRRGQEARLRCSPMKGHSHVYWYRQLPEEGLKFMVYLQKENIIDESGMPKERFSAEFPKEGPSILRIQQVVRGDSAAYFCASSPGTANSPLHFGNGTRLTVT.

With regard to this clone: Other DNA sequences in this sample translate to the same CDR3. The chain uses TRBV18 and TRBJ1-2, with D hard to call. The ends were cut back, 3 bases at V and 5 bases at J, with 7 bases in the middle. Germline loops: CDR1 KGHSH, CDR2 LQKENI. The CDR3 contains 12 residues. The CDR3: CASSPGGYGYTF. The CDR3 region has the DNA TGTGCCAGCTCACCTGGCGGATATGGCTACACCTTC.

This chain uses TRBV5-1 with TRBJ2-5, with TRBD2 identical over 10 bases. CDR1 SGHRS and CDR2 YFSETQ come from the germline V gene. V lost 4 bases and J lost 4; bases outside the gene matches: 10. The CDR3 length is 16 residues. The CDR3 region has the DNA TGCGCCAGCAGCCGTACGGGACTAGCGTTGGGAGAGACCCAGTACTTC. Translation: CASSRTGLALGETQYF.

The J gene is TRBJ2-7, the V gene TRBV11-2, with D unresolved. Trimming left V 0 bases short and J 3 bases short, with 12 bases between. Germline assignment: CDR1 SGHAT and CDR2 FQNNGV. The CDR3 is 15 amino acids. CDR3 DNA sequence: TGTGCCAGCAGCTTAGACAGGACGGACCTCTACGAGCAGTACTTC. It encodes CASSLDRTDLYEQYF.

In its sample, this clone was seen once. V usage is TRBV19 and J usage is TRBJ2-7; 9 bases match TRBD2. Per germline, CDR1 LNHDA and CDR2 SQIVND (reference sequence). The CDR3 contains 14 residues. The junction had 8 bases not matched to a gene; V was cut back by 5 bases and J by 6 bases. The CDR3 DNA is TGTGCCAGTAGTGGTGCGGCGGGAGGGGCCGAGCAGTACTTC. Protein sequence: CASSGAAGGAEQYF. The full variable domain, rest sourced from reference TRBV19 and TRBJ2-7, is DGGITQSPKYLFRKEGQNVTLSCEQNLNHDAMYWYRQDPGQGLRLIYYSQIVNDFQKGDIAEGYSVSREKKESFPLTVTSAQKNPTAFYLCASSGAAGGAEQYFGPGTRLTVT.

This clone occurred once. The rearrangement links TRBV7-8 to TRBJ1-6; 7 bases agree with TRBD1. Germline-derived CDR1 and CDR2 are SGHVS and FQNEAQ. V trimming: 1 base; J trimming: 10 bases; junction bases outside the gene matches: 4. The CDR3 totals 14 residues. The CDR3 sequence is CASSLDRGVSPLHF. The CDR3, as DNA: TGTGCCAGCAGCTTAGACAGGGGAGTCTCACCCCTCCACTTT.

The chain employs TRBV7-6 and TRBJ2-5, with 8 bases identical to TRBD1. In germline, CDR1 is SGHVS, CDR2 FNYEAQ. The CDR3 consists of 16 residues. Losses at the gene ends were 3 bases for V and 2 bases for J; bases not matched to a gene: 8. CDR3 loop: CASSLGRQGRQETQYF. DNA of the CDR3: TGTGCCAGCAGCTTGGGACGACAGGGGAGGCAAGAGACCCAGTACTTC.

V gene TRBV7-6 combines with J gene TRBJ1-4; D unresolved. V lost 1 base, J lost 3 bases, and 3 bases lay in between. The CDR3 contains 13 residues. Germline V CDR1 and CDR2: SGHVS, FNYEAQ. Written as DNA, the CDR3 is TGTGCCAGCAGCTTAGGAGCTAATGAAAAACTGTTTTTT. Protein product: CASSLGANEKLFF.

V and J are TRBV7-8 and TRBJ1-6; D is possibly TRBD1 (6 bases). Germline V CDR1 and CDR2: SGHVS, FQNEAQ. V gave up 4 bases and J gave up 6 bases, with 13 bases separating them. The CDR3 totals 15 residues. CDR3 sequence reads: CASSSQTGANSPLHF. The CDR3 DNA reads TGTGCCAGCAGCTCTCAGACAGGCGCTAATTCACCCCTCCACTTT.

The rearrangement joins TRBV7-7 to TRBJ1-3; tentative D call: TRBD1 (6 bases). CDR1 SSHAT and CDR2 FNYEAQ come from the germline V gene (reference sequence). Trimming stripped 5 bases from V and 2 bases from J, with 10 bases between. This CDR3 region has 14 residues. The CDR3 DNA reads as TGTGCCAGCAGCCCACAGGGAGCTGGAAACACCATATATTTT. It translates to CASSPQGAGNTIYF.

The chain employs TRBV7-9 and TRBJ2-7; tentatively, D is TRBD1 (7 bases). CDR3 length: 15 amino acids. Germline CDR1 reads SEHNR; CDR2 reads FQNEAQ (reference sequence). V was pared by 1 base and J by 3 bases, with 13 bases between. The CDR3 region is CASSLEGGQLYEQYF. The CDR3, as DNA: TGTGCCAGCAGCTTAGAGGGGGGACAGCTCTACGAGCAGTACTTC. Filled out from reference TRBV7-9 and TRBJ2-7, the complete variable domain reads DTGVSQNPRHKITKRGQNVTFRCDPISEHNRLYWYRQTLGQGPEFLTYFQNEAQLEKSRLLSDRFSAERPKGSFSTLEIQRTEQGDSAMYLCASSLEGGQLYEQYFGPGTRLTVT.

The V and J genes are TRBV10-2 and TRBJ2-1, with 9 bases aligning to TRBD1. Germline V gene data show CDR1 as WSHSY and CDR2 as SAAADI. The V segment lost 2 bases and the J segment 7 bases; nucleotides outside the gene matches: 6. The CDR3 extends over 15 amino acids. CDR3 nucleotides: TGCGCCAGCAGTGAGCCGGGACAGGGCGGGAATGAGCAGTTCTTC. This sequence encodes CASSEPGQGGNEQFF.

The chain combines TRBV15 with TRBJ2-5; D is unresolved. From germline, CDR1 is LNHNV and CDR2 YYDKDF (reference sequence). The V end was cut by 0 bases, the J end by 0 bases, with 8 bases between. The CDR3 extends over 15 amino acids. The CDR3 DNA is TGTGCCACCAGCAGAGATGTTGGGTACCAAGAGACCCAGTACTTC. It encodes CATSRDVGYQETQYF.

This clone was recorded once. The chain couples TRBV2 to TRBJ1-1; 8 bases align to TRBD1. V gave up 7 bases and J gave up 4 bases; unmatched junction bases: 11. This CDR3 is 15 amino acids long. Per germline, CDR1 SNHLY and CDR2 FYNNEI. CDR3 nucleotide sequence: TGTGCCAGCACCCCGGACAGGGCGGGGGGCACTGAAGCTTTCTTT. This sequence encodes CASTPDRAGGTEAFF. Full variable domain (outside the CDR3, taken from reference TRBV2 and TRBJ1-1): EPEVTQTPSHQVTQMGQEVILRCVPISNHLYFYWYRQILGQKVEFLVSFYNNEISEKSEIFDDQFSVERPDGSNFTLKIRSTKLEDSAMYFCASTPDRAGGTEAFFGQGTRLTVV.

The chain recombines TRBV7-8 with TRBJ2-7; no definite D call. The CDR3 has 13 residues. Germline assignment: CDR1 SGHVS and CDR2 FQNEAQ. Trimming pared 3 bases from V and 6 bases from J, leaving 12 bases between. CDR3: CASSFSLRREQYF. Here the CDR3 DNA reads TGTGCCAGCAGCTTTTCTTTACGGCGCGAGCAGTACTTC.

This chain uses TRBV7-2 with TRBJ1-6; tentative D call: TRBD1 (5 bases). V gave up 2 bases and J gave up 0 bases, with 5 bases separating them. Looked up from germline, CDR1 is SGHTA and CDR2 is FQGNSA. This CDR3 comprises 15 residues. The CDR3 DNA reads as TGTGCCAGCAGCTTACAGGGCTCCTATAATTCACCCCTCCACTTT. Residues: CASSLQGSYNSPLHF.

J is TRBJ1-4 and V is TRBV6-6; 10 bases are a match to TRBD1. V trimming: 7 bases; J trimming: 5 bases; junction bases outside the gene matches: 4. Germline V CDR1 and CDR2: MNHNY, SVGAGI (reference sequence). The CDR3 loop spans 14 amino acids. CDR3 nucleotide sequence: TGTGCCAGCATTAAGGGACAGGGGAATGAAAAACTGTTTTTT. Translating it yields CASIKGQGNEKLFF.

CDR3 sequence reads: CASSSKGGSTDTQYF. The CDR3 bases are TGTGCCAGCAGCTCAAAGGGGGGTAGCACAGATACGCAGTATTTT. The genes are TRBV7-9 and TRBJ2-3; the D gene could be TRBD1 or TRBD2 (6 bases each). Trimming took off 4 bases at V and 0 bases at J, with 11 bases between the two ends. CDR3 length: 15 amino acids. Germline CDR1 SEHNR, CDR2 FQNEAQ (reference sequence).

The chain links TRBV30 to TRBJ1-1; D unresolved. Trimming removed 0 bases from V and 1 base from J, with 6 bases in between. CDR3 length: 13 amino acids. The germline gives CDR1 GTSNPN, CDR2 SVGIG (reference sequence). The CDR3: CAWSVEGNTEAFF. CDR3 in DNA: TGTGCCTGGAGTGTGGAAGGGAACACTGAAGCTTTCTTT.

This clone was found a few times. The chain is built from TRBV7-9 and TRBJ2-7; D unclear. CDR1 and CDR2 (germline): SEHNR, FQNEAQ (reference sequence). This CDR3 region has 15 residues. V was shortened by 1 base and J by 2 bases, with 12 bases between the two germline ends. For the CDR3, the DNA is TGTGCCAGCAGCTTAGTAGGGTCAACCCCCTACGAGCAGTACTTC. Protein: CASSLVGSTPYEQYF.

DNA for the CDR3: TGCGCCAGCAGCCTGACAGGGGAGGGATGGCGATGGGATACGCAGTATTTT. Residues: CASSLTGEGWRWDTQYF. The V gene is TRBV10-1, the J gene TRBJ2-3; D is perhaps TRBD1 (8 bases). The germline gives CDR1 WNHNN, CDR2 SYGVQD (reference sequence). This CDR3 comprises 17 residues. The V end lost 6 bases, the J end lost 6 bases, and 25 bases lay between the germline ends.

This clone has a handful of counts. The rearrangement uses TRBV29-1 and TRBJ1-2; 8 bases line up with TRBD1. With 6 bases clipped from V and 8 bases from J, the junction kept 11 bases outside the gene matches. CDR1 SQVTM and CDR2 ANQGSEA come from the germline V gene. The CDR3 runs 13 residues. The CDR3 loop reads CSVSGQEAGGYTF. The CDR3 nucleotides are TGCAGCGTCTCGGGACAGGAGGCAGGGGGCTACACCTTC.

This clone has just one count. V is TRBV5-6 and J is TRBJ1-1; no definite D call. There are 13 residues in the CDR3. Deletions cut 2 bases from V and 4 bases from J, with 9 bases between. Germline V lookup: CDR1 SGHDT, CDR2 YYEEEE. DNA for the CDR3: TGTGCCAGCAGCTTAGGGTGGAGCACTGAAGCTTTCTTT. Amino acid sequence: CASSLGWSTEAFF. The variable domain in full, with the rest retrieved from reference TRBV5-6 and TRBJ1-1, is DAGVTQSPTHLIKTRGQQVTLRCSPKSGHDTVSWYQQALGQGPQFIFQYYEEEERQRGNFPDRFSGHQFPNYSSELNVNALLLGDSALYLCASSLGWSTEAFFGQGTRLTVV.

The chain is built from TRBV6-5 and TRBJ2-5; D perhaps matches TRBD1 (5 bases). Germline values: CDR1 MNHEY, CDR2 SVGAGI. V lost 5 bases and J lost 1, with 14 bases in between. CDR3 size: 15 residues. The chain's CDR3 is CASSPPGHFQETQYF. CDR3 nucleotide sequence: TGTGCCAGCAGTCCACCCGGACACTTCCAAGAGACCCAGTACTTC.

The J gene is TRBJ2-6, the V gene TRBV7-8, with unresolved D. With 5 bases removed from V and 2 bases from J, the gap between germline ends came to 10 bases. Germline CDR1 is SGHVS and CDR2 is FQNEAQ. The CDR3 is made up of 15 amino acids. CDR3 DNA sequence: TGTGCCAGCAGCGAACTAAAGGCTGGGGCCAACGTCCTGACTTTC. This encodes CASSELKAGANVLTF.